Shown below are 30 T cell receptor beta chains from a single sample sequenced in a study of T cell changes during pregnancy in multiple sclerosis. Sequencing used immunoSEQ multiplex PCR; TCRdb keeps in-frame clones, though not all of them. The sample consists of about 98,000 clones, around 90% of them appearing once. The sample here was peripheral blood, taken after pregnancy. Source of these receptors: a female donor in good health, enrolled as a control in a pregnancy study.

CDR3 nucleotide sequence: TGCAGCGTCCTAACGGGGGGCGGGTACGAGCAGTACTTC. Its protein product is CSVLTGGGYEQYF. This sequence joins TRBV29-1 and TRBJ2-7; perhaps TRBD2 as D (7 bases). V lost 6 bases, J lost 4 bases, and 16 bases lay in between. The length of the CDR3 is 13 residues. Germline CDR1 and CDR2: SQVTM and ANQGSEA.

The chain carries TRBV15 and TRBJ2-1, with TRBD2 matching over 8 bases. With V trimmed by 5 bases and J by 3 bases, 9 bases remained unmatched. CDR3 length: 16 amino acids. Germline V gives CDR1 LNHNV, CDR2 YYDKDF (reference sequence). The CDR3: CATSYRGLEGYNEQFF. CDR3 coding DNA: TGTGCCACCAGCTACCGGGGACTAGAAGGCTACAATGAGCAGTTCTTC.

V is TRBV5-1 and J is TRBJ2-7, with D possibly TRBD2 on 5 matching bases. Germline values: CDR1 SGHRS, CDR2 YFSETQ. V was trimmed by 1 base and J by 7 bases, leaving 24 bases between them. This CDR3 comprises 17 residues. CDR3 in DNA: TGCGCCAGCAGCTTGTACTCCCAGGCGACTACCCTACGAGAGCAGTACTTC. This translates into CASSLYSQATTLREQYF.

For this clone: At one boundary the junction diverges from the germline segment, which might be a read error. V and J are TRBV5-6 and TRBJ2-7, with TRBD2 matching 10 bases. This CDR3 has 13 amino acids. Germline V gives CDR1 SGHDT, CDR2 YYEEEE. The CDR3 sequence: CASSLAPSGSSHF. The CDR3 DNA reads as TGTGCCAGCAGCTTGGCTCCTAGCGGGAGTTCTCACTTC.

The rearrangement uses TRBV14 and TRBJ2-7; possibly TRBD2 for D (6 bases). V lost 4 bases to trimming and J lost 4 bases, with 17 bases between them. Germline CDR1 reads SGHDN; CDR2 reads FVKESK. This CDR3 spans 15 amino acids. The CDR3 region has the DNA TGTGCCAGCAGCCTAAGGGACTTCTACTTTTACGAGCAGTACTTC. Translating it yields CASSLRDFYFYEQYF.

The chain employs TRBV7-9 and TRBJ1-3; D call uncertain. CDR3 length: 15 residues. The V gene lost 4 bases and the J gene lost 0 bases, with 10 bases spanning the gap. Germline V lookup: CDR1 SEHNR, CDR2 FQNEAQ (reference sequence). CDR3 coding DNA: TGTGCCAGCAGCTCGATCGCGAGCTCTGGAAACACCATATATTTT. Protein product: CASSSIASSGNTIYF.

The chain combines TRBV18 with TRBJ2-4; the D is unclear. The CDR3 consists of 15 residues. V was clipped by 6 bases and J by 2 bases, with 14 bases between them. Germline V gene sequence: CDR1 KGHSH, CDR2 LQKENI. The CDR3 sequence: CASSPTQSPKNIQYF. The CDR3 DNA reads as TGTGCCAGCTCGCCAACACAGAGTCCCAAAAACATTCAGTACTTC.

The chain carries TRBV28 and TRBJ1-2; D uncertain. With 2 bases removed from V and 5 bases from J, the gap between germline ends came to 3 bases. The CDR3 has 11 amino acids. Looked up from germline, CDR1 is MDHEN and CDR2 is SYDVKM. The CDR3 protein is CASSLEYGYTF. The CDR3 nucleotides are TGTGCCAGCAGTTTAGAGTATGGCTACACCTTC.

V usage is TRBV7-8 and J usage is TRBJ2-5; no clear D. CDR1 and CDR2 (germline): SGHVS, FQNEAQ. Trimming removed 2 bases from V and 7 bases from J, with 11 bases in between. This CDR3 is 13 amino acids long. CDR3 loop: CASSLSRDGTQYF. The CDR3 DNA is TGTGCCAGCAGCTTATCCCGAGATGGGACCCAGTACTTC.

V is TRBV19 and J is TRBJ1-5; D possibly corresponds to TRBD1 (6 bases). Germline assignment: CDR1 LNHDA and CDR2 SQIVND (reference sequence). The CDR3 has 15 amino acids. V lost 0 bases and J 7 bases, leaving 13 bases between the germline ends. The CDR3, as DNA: TGTGCCAGTAGTATAGATCCCTGGGGGCGGCAGCCCCAGCATTTT. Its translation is CASSIDPWGRQPQHF.

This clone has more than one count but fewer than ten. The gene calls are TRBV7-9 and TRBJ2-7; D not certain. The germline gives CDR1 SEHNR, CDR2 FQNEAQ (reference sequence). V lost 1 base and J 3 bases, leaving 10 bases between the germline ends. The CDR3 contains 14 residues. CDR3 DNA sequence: TGTGCCAGCAGCTTAGGCGGCAACCACTACGAGCAGTACTTC. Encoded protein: CASSLGGNHYEQYF.

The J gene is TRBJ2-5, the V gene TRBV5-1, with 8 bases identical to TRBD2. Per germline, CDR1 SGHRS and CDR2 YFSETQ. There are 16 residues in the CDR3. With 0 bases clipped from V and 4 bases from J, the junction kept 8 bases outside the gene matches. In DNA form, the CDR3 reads TGCGCCAGCAGCTTGGCGGATAGCGGGACATCAGAGACCCAGTACTTC. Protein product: CASSLADSGTSETQYF.

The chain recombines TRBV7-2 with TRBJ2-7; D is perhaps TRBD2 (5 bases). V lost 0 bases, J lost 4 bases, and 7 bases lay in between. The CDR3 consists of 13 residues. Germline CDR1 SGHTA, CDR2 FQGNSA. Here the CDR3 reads CASSLAGGYEQYF. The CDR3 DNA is TGTGCCAGCAGCTTAGCTGGCGGGTACGAGCAGTACTTC.

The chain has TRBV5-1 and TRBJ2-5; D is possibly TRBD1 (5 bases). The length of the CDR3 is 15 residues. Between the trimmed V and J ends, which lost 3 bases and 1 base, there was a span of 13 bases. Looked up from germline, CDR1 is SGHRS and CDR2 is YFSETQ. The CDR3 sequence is CASSSLGRGQETQYF. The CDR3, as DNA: TGCGCCAGCAGCTCTCTTGGTAGGGGCCAAGAGACCCAGTACTTC. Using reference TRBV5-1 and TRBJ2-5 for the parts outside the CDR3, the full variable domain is KAGVTQTPRYLIKTRGQQVTLSCSPISGHRSVSWYQQTPGQGLQFLFEYFSETQRNKGNFPGRFSGRQFSNSRSEMNVSTLELGDSALYLCASSSLGRGQETQYFGPGTRLLVL.

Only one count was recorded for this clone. The CDR3 DNA reads TGTGCCAGCAGCCCACAGGGGGGCCGCACAGATACGCAGTATTTT. Its protein is CASSPQGGRTDTQYF. This chain connects TRBV13 to TRBJ2-3, with 8 nucleotides matching TRBD1. The V gene's germline CDR1 is PRHDT and CDR2 FYEKMQ (reference sequence). V shed 5 bases and J 1 base; nucleotides not matched to a gene: 5. This CDR3 contains 15 residues. Variable domain in full (rest from reference TRBV13 and TRBJ2-3): AAGVIQSPRHLIKEKRETATLKCYPIPRHDTVYWYQQGPGQDPQFLISFYEKMQSDKGSIPDRFSAQQFSDYHSELNMSSLELGDSALYFCASSPQGGRTDTQYFGPGTRLTVL.

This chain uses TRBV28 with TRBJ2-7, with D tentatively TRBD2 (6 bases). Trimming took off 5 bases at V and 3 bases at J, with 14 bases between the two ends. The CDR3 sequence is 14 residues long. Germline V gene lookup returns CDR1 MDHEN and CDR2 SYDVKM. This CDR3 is CASSPLGGGYEQYF. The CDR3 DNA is TGTGCCAGCAGTCCCCTCGGGGGTGGCTACGAGCAGTACTTC.

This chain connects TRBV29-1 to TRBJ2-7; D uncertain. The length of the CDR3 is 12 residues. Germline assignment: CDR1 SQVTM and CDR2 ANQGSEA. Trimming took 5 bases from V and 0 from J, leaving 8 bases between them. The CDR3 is CSVQPSSYEQYF. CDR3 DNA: TGCAGCGTTCAACCGAGCTCCTACGAGCAGTACTTC.

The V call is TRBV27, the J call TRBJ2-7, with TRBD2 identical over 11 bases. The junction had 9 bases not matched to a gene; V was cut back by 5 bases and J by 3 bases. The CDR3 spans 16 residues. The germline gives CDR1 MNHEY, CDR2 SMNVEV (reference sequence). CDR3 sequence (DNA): TGTGCCAGCAGTCCAAGACTAGCGGGGAACAGCTACGAGCAGTACTTC. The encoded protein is CASSPRLAGNSYEQYF.

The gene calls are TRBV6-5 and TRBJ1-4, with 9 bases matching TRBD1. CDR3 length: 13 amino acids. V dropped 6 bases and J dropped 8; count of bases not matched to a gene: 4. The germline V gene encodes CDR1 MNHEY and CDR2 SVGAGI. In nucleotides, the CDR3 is TGTGCCAGCAGACAGGGGGCGCGCGAAAAACTGTTTTTT. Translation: CASRQGAREKLFF.

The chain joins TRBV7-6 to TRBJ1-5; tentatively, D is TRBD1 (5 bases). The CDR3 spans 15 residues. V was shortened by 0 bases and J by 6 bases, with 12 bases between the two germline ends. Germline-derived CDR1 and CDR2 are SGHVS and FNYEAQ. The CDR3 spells CASSLAGAPLQPQHF. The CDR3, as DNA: TGTGCCAGCAGCTTAGCAGGGGCGCCTCTTCAGCCCCAGCATTTT.

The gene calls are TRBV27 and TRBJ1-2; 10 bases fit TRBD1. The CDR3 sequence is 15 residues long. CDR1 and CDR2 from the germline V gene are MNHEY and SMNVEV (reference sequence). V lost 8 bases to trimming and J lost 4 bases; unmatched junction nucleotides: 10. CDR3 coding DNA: TGTGCCAGCGGCAATCGGGGACAGGGGAGCTATGGCTACACCTTC. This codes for CASGNRGQGSYGYTF.

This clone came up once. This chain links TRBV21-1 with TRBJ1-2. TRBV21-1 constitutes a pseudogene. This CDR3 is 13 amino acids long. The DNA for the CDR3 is TGTGCCAGCAGCCCAGAGGCTAACTATGGCTACACCTTC. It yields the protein CASSPEANYGYTF.

The CDR3 region has the DNA TGTGCCAGCTCACACACCGGGACTAGCGGGACCTCCTACGAGCAGTACTTC. Translation: CASSHTGTSGTSYEQYF. The chain recombines TRBV18 with TRBJ2-7, with TRBD2 matching over 13 bases. This CDR3 is built from 17 residues. Germline values: CDR1 KGHSH, CDR2 LQKENI. Germline trimming cut 4 bases from V and 0 bases from J; bases unmatched to any gene: 6. Full variable domain (rest looked up from reference TRBV18 and TRBJ2-7): NAGVMQNPRHLVRRRGQEARLRCSPMKGHSHVYWYRQLPEEGLKFMVYLQKENIIDESGMPKERFSAEFPKEGPSILRIQQVVRGDSAAYFCASSHTGTSGTSYEQYFGPGTRLTVT.

In DNA form, the CDR3 reads TGCGCCAGCAGCCAGGGACAGGGTGCCTACGAGCAGTACTTC. Encoded protein: CASSQGQGAYEQYF. The chain recombines TRBV4-1 with TRBJ2-7; TRBD1 matches 9 bases. After removal of 3 bases from V and 2 bases from J, the junction contained 2 bases not matched to a gene. The CDR3 is 14 residues long. The germline gives CDR1 MGHRA, CDR2 YSYEKL.

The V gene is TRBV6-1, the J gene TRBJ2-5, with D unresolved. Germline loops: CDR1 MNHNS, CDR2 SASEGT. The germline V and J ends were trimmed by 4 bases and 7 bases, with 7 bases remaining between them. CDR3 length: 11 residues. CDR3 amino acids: CASSVSGTQYF. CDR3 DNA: TGTGCCAGCAGTGTCAGTGGGACCCAGTACTTC.

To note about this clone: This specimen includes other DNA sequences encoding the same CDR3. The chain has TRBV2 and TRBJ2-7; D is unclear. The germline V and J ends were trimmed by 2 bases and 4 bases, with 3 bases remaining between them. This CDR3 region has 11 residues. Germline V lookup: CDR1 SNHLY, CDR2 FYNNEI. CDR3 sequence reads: CASSELYEQYF. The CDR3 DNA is TGTGCCAGCAGTGAACTATACGAGCAGTACTTC.

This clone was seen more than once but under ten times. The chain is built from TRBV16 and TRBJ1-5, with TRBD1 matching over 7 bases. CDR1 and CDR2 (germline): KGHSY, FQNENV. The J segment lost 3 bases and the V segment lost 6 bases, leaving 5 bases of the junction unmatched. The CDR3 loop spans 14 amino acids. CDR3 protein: CASRETGTNQPQHF. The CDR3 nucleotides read TGTGCCAGCAGAGAGACAGGGACCAATCAGCCCCAGCATTTT. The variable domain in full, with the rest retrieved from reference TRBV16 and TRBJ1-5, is GEEVAQTPKHLVRGEGQKAKLYCAPIKGHSYVFWYQQVLKNEFKFLISFQNENVFDETGMPKERFSAKCLPNSPCSLEIQATKLEDSAVYFCASRETGTNQPQHFGDGTRLSIL.

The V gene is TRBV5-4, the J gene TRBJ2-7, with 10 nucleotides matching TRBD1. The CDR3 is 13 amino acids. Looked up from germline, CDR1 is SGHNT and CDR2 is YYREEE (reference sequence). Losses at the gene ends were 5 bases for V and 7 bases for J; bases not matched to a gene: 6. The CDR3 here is CASRRQGADEQYF. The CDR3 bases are TGTGCCAGCAGGAGACAGGGGGCGGATGAGCAGTACTTC.

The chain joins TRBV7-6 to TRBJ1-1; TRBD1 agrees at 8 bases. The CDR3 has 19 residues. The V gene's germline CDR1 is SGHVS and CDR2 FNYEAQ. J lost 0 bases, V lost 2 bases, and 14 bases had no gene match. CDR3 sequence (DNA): TGTGCCAGCAGCTTACCGAACGGTCTGACGACAGGGGTGAACACTGAAGCTTTCTTT. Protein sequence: CASSLPNGLTTGVNTEAFF.

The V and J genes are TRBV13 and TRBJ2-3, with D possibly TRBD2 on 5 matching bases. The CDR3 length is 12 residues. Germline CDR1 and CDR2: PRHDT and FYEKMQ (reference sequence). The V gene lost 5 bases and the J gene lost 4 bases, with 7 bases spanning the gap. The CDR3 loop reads CASSLEADTQYF. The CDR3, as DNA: TGTGCCAGCAGCCTGGAGGCAGATACGCAGTATTTT.